Presented here are 5 T cell receptor beta chains from one specimen sequenced in a study of T-cell reconstitution after alpha-beta-depleted transplantation in children. The authors prepared the TCRbeta library with unique molecular identifiers. From the PCR reads, TCRdb called clonotypes with MiXCR, one entry per CDR3 protein. The sample contains about 180,000 distinct CDR3 sequences, 11% of which appear only once. Sequencing used PBMCs, obtained before TCRalphabeta/CD19-depleted stem cell transplant. These receptors were taken from a boy aged 2-15 years with acute myeloid leukemia, due to receive a stem cell transplant.

Ten or more counts support this clonotype. V is TRBV4-1 and J is TRBJ2-1; D possibly corresponds to TRBD1 (5 bases). From germline, CDR1 is MGHRA and CDR2 YSYEKL. V lost 0 bases, J lost 2 bases, and 11 bases lay in between. The CDR3 extends over 16 amino acids. The CDR3 sequence is CASSQDSRATYNEQFF. DNA of the CDR3: TGCGCCAGCAGCCAAGATAGCAGGGCCACCTACAATGAGCAGTTCTTC.

This clonotype came up many times. This chain links TRBV7-3 with TRBJ2-2, with a weak D call TRBD1 (5 bases). CDR3 length: 15 amino acids. The V and J ends lost 6 bases and 0 bases respectively, with 11 bases between them. The germline gives CDR1 SGHTA, CDR2 FQGTGA. In nucleotides, the CDR3 is TGTGCCAGCAGATCGACAGACCCGAACACCGGGGAGCTGTTTTTT. This translates into CASRSTDPNTGELFF.

There are many counts of this clonotype. The CDR3 protein is CASSYGQGLYNEQFF. CDR3 in DNA: TGTGCCAGCAGTTACGGGCAGGGATTATACAATGAGCAGTTCTTC. This chain uses TRBV6-5 with TRBJ2-1, with D maybe TRBD1 (5 bases). CDR1 MNHEY and CDR2 SVGAGI come from the germline V gene. The CDR3 length is 15 residues. Trimming stripped 2 bases from V and 4 bases from J, with 12 bases between.

The table lists this clonotype with many counts. V is TRBV20-1 and J is TRBJ2-2; 11 positions agree with TRBD2. After removal of 3 bases from V and 7 bases from J, the junction contained 4 bases not matched to a gene. The CDR3 totals 14 residues. Germline V gives CDR1 DFQATT, CDR2 SNEGSKA (reference sequence). Written as DNA, the CDR3 is TGCAGTGCTAGTAGCGGGGGGGCAGGCGGGGAGCTGTTTTTT. It encodes CSASSGGAGGELFF.

The chain uses TRBV12-1 and TRBJ2-2; TRBD1, the table's D call, was not compared with the DNA. TRBV12-1 is described as a pseudogene. There are 17 residues in the CDR3. The DNA of the CDR3 is TGTGCCAGGAGTCCTGGGGGCGGCCTGGTGAACACCGGGGAGCTGTTTTTT. Its translation is CARSPGGGLVNTGELFF.